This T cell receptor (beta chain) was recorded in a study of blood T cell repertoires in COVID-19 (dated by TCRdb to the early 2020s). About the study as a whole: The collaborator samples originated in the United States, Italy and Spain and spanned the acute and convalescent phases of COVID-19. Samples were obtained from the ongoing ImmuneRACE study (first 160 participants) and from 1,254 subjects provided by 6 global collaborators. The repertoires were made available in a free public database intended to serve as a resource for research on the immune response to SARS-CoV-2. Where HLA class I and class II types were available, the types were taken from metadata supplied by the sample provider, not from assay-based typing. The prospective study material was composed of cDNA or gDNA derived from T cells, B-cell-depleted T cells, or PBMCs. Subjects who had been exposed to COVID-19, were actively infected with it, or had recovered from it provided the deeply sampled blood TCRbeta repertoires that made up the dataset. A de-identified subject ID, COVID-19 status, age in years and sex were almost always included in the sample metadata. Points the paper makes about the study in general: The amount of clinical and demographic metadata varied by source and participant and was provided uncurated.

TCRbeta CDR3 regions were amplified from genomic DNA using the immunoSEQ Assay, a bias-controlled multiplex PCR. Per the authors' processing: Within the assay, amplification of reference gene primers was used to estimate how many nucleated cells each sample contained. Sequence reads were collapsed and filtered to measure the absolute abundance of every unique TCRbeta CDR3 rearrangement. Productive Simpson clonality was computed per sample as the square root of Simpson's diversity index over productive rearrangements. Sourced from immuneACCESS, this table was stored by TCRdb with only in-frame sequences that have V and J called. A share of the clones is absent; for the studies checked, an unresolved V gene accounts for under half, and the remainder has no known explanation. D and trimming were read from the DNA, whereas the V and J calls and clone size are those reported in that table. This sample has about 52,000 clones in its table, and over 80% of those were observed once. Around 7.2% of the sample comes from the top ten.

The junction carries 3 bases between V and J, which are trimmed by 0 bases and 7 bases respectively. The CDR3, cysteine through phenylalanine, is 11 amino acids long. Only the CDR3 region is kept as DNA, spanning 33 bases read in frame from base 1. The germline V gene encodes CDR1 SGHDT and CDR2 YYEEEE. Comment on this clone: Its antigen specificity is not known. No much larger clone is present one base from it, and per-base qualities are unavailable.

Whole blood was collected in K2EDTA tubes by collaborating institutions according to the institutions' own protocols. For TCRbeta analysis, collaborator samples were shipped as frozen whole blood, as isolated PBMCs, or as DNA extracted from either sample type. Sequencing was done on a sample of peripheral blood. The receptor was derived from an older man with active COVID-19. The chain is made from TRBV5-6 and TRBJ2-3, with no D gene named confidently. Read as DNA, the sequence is TGTGCCAGCAGCTTGGAGCATACGCAGTATTTT. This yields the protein CASSLEHTQYF.